These 5 T cell receptor beta chains originate from one sample sequenced in a study of blood T cells in healthy people across ages. Sample-barcoded 5' priming and a J-beta primer mix drove a second PCR of 7 to 11 cycles. TCRdb fed the 5' RACE reads into MiXCR, producing one record per CDR3 protein. Altogether some 760,000 distinct CDR3 sequences are present, approximately 25% being singletons, with the ten largest covering around 3.6%. This same sample was also part of a study on T cells of mothers and their children.

The sequenced sample consisted of blood. The receptors were gathered from a boy aged 5 to 17 in good health.

Only a few counts were recorded for this clonotype. The chain is built from TRBV6-2 or TRBV6-3 and TRBJ2-4, with D unclear. CDR1 MNHEY and CDR2 SVGEGT come from the germline V gene. Trimming removed 5 bases from V and 9 bases from J, with 14 bases in between. This CDR3 has 13 residues. The DNA for the CDR3 is TGTGCCAGCAGTATGACAAGCCTACCCATTCAGTACTTC. Protein sequence: CASSMTSLPIQYF.

The rearrangement joins TRBV6-5 to TRBJ1-1; 8 nucleotides line up with TRBD1. Germline CDR1 reads MNHEY; CDR2 reads SVGAGI. V shed 5 bases, J shed 2 bases, and the junction held 7 bases outside the gene matches. The length of the CDR3 is 15 residues. CDR3 region: CASSLTTGANTEAFF. Written as DNA, the CDR3 is TGTGCCAGCAGTCTGACGACAGGGGCTAACACTGAAGCTTTCTTT.

This clonotype was counted a few times. V gene TRBV2 combines with J gene TRBJ2-6; D gene unclear. This CDR3 region has 15 residues. Germline V gene data show CDR1 as SNHLY and CDR2 as FYNNEI. The ends were cut back, 6 bases at V and 2 bases at J, with 11 bases in the middle. The CDR3 region has the DNA TGTGCCAGCAGCACGGAGAGCACTGGGGCCAACGTCCTGACTTTC. It codes for CASSTESTGANVLTF.

The chain recombines TRBV7-8 with TRBJ2-7; possibly TRBD2 for D (7 bases). The V gene's germline CDR1 is SGHVS and CDR2 FQNEAQ. V was pared by 5 bases and J by 1 base, with 18 bases between. This CDR3 is 16 amino acids long. DNA for the CDR3: TGTGCCAGCAGCCCGATCGGGGGGCTTGGGTCCTACGAGCAGTACTTC. Protein sequence: CASSPIGGLGSYEQYF.

This clonotype was observed a few times. As DNA, the CDR3 is TGTGCCAGCAGCCAAGATTCACGGAAACTGTTTTTT. It is translated as CASSQDSRKLFF. The rearrangement links TRBV3-1 to TRBJ1-4; D is ambiguous. CDR3 length: 12 amino acids. CDR1 and CDR2 from the germline V gene are LGHDT and YNNKEL (reference sequence). V was shortened by 0 bases and J by 11 bases, with 7 bases between the two germline ends.